Following are 30 T cell receptor beta chains from one sample sequenced in a study of blood T cell repertoires in COVID-19. TCRdb's copy holds only in-frame clones and misses some; the assay was immunoSEQ multiplex PCR. This table has roughly 200,000 clones, roughly 80% appearing once. The sequencing input was peripheral blood. Receptor source: a man between 60 and 75 years old with acute or convalescent COVID-19.

The CDR3 loop reads CASVLTHLNTEAFF. The CDR3 region has the DNA TGTGCCAGCGTCTTGACACACTTAAACACTGAAGCTTTCTTT. The chain combines TRBV2 with TRBJ1-1; D call uncertain. This CDR3 is built from 14 residues. Germline CDR1 SNHLY, CDR2 FYNNEI. V was shortened by 8 bases and J by 2 bases, with 15 bases between the two germline ends.

CDR3 DNA sequence: TGCGCCAGCAGCTATCCAGGGCTCGAGCAGTACTTC. Its translation: CASSYPGLEQYF. This sequence joins TRBV5-1 and TRBJ2-7; maybe TRBD1 (5 bases). Trimming took 3 bases from V and 6 from J, leaving 10 bases between them. This CDR3 is built from 12 residues. Germline CDR1 and CDR2: SGHRS and YFSETQ.

This clone was picked up one time. The chain carries TRBV7-8 and TRBJ2-3, with TRBD2 matching over 9 bases. Germline CDR1 and CDR2: SGHVS and FQNEAQ. V shed 1 base and J 1 base; nucleotides not matched to a gene: 6. The CDR3 consists of 17 residues. In DNA, the CDR3 is TGTGCCAGCAGCTTAGTACAGCGGGGGGCCCGCACAGATACGCAGTATTTT. Translating it yields CASSLVQRGARTDTQYF.

DNA of the CDR3: TGTGCCAGCAGCGTAGATGGGGGGAGCTCCTATAATTCACCCCTCCACTTT. As protein: CASSVDGGSSYNSPLHF. The rearrangement uses TRBV9 and TRBJ1-6; the D gene is possibly TRBD1 (5 bases). The CDR3 spans 17 residues. Germline V gives CDR1 SGDLS, CDR2 YYNGEE. Trimming stripped 0 bases from V and 0 bases from J, with 10 bases between.

This clone was counted once. The chain uses TRBV4-3 and TRBJ2-2; the D gene is possibly TRBD1 (6 bases). The CDR3 is 13 residues long. CDR1 and CDR2 from the germline V gene are LGHNA and YSLEER. V was pared by 3 bases and J by 6 bases, with 8 bases between. The CDR3 here is CASSQDSAGELFF. The CDR3 bases are TGCGCCAGCAGCCAGGACAGTGCCGGGGAGCTGTTTTTT.

Only one count was recorded for this clone. V and J are TRBV19 and TRBJ2-1; the D gene is possibly TRBD1 (6 bases). V was clipped by 3 bases and J by 0 bases, with 15 bases between them. The CDR3 loop spans 17 amino acids. Germline V gives CDR1 LNHDA, CDR2 SQIVND (reference sequence). This chain's CDR3 is CASSMDYRAVSYNEQFF. In nucleotides, the CDR3 is TGTGCCAGTAGTATGGATTACAGGGCCGTCTCCTACAATGAGCAGTTCTTC.

The chain recombines TRBV10-3 with TRBJ2-1; 8 bases line up with TRBD2. The CDR3 totals 15 residues. The germline V gene has CDR1 ENHRY and CDR2 SYGVKD. Trimming cost V 2 bases and J 6 bases; bases outside gene matches: 6. CDR3 amino acids: CAISEDLAGSNEQFF. CDR3 bases: TGTGCCATCAGTGAGGATCTAGCGGGTAGCAATGAGCAGTTCTTC.

V usage is TRBV7-3 and J usage is TRBJ1-1, with a weak D call TRBD1 (5 bases). CDR3 length equals 13 residues. Germline CDR1 reads SGHTA; CDR2 reads FQGTGA. Deletions cut 3 bases from V and 6 bases from J, with 11 bases between. The CDR3 spells CASSFGGGAEAFF. The CDR3 DNA follows: TGTGCCAGCAGCTTCGGGGGAGGGGCTGAAGCTTTCTTT.

The chain has TRBV6-5 and TRBJ2-7; 12 bases match TRBD2. The CDR3 contains 14 residues. The germline CDR1 and CDR2 sequences are MNHEY and SVGAGI. V was clipped by 7 bases and J by 9 bases; unmatched bases: 10. The CDR3 region is CASIQGLAGRSQYF. CDR3 nucleotides: TGTGCCAGCATACAAGGACTAGCGGGGCGTTCGCAGTACTTC.

This clone was counted between two and nine times. The chain employs TRBV3-1 (or the pseudogene TRBV3-2) and TRBJ1-1; D might be TRBD1 (6 bases). The V gene's germline CDR1 is LGHDT and CDR2 YNNKEL (reference sequence). Trimming pared 1 base from V and 4 bases from J, leaving 10 bases between. The CDR3 has 14 amino acids. In DNA form, the CDR3 reads TGTGCCAGCAGCCAAGGCAGGGGAGTCACTGAAGCTTTCTTT. Protein sequence: CASSQGRGVTEAFF.

This rearrangement joins TRBV12-5 to TRBJ2-5, with 7 bases identical to TRBD1. Germline loops: CDR1 LGHNT, CDR2 FRNRAP. The CDR3 spans 15 residues. J lost 2 bases, V lost 6 bases, and 9 bases had no gene match. This CDR3 reads CASGPTGTAQETQYF. The CDR3, as DNA: TGTGCTAGTGGCCCCACCGGGACAGCACAAGAGACCCAGTACTTC.

V gene TRBV27 combines with J gene TRBJ1-5; 9 bases line up with TRBD1. Germline CDR1 and CDR2: MNHEY and SMNVEV (reference sequence). The CDR3 spans 14 residues. Trimming removed 5 bases from V and 6 bases from J; junction bases left unmatched: 5. The CDR3 is CASSPTGGPQPQHF. CDR3 nucleotide sequence: TGTGCCAGCAGTCCAACAGGGGGCCCTCAGCCCCAGCATTTT.

The J gene is TRBJ2-7, the V gene TRBV13; unclear D gene. Between the trimmed V and J ends, which lost 0 bases and 2 bases, there was a span of 5 bases. CDR1 is PRHDT, CDR2 FYEKMQ, per germline (reference sequence). The CDR3 length is 13 residues. This chain's CDR3 is CASSLGGPYEQYF. CDR3 in DNA: TGTGCCAGCAGCTTAGGGGGCCCCTACGAGCAGTACTTC.

The genes are TRBV5-1 and TRBJ2-2; maybe TRBD1 (5 bases). V was cut by 2 bases and J by 8 bases, with 25 bases left in between. The CDR3 has 18 residues. CDR1 and CDR2 from the germline V gene are SGHRS and YFSETQ. The CDR3 spells CASSFRIQGSLASGELFF. The CDR3 DNA reads as TGCGCCAGCAGCTTCAGGATCCAGGGAAGCCTTGCGTCGGGGGAGCTGTTTTTT.

The rearrangement links TRBV2 to TRBJ1-1; the D gene is possibly TRBD1 (6 bases). The CDR3 runs 15 residues. Germline CDR1 is SNHLY and CDR2 is FYNNEI. V shed 5 bases and J shed 1 base, with 14 bases lying between them. CDR3 region: CASSPPNRENTEAFF. CDR3 bases: TGTGCCAGCAGTCCCCCCAACAGGGAGAACACTGAAGCTTTCTTT. The full variable domain, completed using reference TRBV2 and TRBJ1-1, is EPEVTQTPSHQVTQMGQEVILRCVPISNHLYFYWYRQILGQKVEFLVSFYNNEISEKSEIFDDQFSVERPDGSNFTLKIRSTKLEDSAMYFCASSPPNRENTEAFFGQGTRLTVV.

The genes are TRBV28 and TRBJ1-3; 9 positions agree with TRBD1. The V segment lost 5 bases and the J segment 0 bases; nucleotides outside the gene matches: 11. The CDR3 totals 18 residues. CDR1 MDHEN and CDR2 SYDVKM come from the germline V gene. CDR3 nucleotides: TGTGCCAGCAGTATCCGGGACAGGGATTTCTCCTCTGGAAACACCATATATTTT. Protein: CASSIRDRDFSSGNTIYF. Supplemented by reference TRBV28 and TRBJ1-3, the full variable domain reads DVKVTQSSRYLVKRTGEKVFLECVQDMDHENMFWYRQDPGLGLRLIYFSYDVKMKEKGDIPEGYSVSREKKERFSLILESASTNQTSMYLCASSIRDRDFSSGNTIYFGEGSWLTVV.

This chain joins TRBV7-9 and TRBJ2-1; TRBD1 matches at 10 bases. CDR1 is SEHNR and CDR2 is FQNEAQ in the germline V gene (reference sequence). The CDR3 totals 14 residues. J was trimmed by 6 bases and V by 4 bases; bases with no gene match: 3. The CDR3 nucleotides read TGTGCCAGCAGCTCCCGGACAGGGGGCAATGAGCAGTTCTTC. Protein: CASSSRTGGNEQFF.

This clone showed up just once. The chain couples TRBV25-1 to TRBJ1-3; TRBD1 might be the D (5 bases). The germline V gene encodes CDR1 MGHDK and CDR2 SYGVNS. This CDR3 is 15 amino acids long. Deletions cut 6 bases from V and 4 bases from J, with 16 bases between. The DNA of the CDR3 is TGTGCCAGCAGCGAAACCAGGGTGCGCGGAAACACCATATATTTT. Translation gives CASSETRVRGNTIYF.

The genes are TRBV9 and TRBJ2-2, with D unresolved. Trimming cost V 3 bases and J 1 base, with 7 bases left between them. Germline V lookup: CDR1 SGDLS, CDR2 YYNGEE. The CDR3 loop spans 14 amino acids. The CDR3 sequence: CASSAHRNTGELFF. In DNA form, the CDR3 reads TGTGCCAGCAGCGCCCACAGGAACACCGGGGAGCTGTTTTTT.

The CDR3, as DNA: TGTGCCAGCAGCCCTCGAGGGGGTTCAAATGAAAAACTGTTTTTT. Its protein is CASSPRGGSNEKLFF. V is TRBV7-9 and J is TRBJ1-4, with D possibly being TRBD1 (6 bases). Germline CDR1 and CDR2: SEHNR and FQNEAQ (reference sequence). Trimming stripped 5 bases from V and 5 bases from J, with 15 bases between. This CDR3 comprises 15 residues.

The chain links TRBV18 to TRBJ2-7; D possibly corresponds to TRBD1 (5 bases). The V gene's germline CDR1 is KGHSH and CDR2 LQKENI. This CDR3 is 14 amino acids long. Trimming took off 2 bases at V and 5 bases at J, with 13 bases between the two ends. The CDR3 nucleotides are TGTGCCAGCTCACCATTCCAGGGTAATAACGAGCAGTACTTC. Encoded protein: CASSPFQGNNEQYF. The full variable domain, rest sourced from reference TRBV18 and TRBJ2-7, is NAGVMQNPRHLVRRRGQEARLRCSPMKGHSHVYWYRQLPEEGLKFMVYLQKENIIDESGMPKERFSAEFPKEGPSILRIQQVVRGDSAAYFCASSPFQGNNEQYFGPGTRLTVT.

With regard to this clone: At one end the junction does not follow the germline gene, possibly because of a read error. V usage is TRBV6-1 and J usage is TRBJ2-2, with D possibly TRBD2 on 5 matching bases. In germline, CDR1 is MNHNS, CDR2 SASEGT. The CDR3 contains 15 residues. In DNA form, the CDR3 reads TGTGCCAGCAGGGAAGGACTCACGAACACCGGGGAGCTGTTTTTT. This translates into CASREGLTNTGELFF.

This clone was picked up a small number of times. The CDR3 here is CASPPLLRNEQFF. CDR3 DNA sequence: TGTGCCAGCCCCCCACTCCTCCGCAATGAGCAGTTCTTC. The V gene is TRBV9, the J gene TRBJ2-1; D call uncertain. The ends were cut back, 7 bases at V and 6 bases at J, with 14 bases in the middle. Per germline, CDR1 SGDLS and CDR2 YYNGEE. The CDR3 length is 13 residues.

V is TRBV27 and J is TRBJ1-5, with TRBD1 as a possible D gene (6 bases). Trimming left V 3 bases short and J 7 bases short, with 10 bases between. CDR3 size: 13 residues. CDR1 is MNHEY, CDR2 SMNVEV, per germline (reference sequence). The CDR3 coding sequence is TGTGCCAGCAGTTTGGGGGCATGGCAGCCCCAGCATTTT. Its translation: CASSLGAWQPQHF.

V usage is TRBV7-9 and J usage is TRBJ1-2; D is possibly TRBD1 (6 bases). The CDR3 covers 15 residues. The germline CDR1 and CDR2 sequences are SEHNR and FQNEAQ (reference sequence). Deletions cut 1 base from V and 8 bases from J, with 17 bases between. The CDR3 nucleotides read TGTGCCAGCAGCTTAGTTGGGCAGGGGATCGAGGGCTACACCTTC. It translates to CASSLVGQGIEGYTF.

CDR3 protein: CASSLGATNEKLFF. CDR3 bases: TGTGCCAGCAGTTTGGGAGCAACTAATGAAAAACTGTTTTTT. V is TRBV28 and J is TRBJ1-4, with unresolved D. The germline V gene encodes CDR1 MDHEN and CDR2 SYDVKM. V lost 3 bases and J 0 bases, leaving 5 bases between the germline ends. There are 14 residues in the CDR3.

This clone came up once. The chain is built from TRBV7-2 and TRBJ2-2; 9 bases line up with TRBD1. The CDR3 has 14 residues. The J segment lost 6 bases and the V segment lost 5 bases, leaving 4 bases of the junction unmatched. Germline lookup yields CDR1 SGHTA and CDR2 FQGNSA. The CDR3 protein is CASSPRQGAGELFF. The DNA for the CDR3 is TGTGCCAGCAGCCCCAGACAGGGGGCCGGGGAGCTGTTTTTT.

The rearrangement uses TRBV5-4 and TRBJ2-3; D is perhaps TRBD2 (6 bases). Germline assignment: CDR1 SGHNT and CDR2 YYREEE (reference sequence). V gave up 0 bases and J gave up 0 bases, with 11 bases separating them. The CDR3 has 16 amino acids. The CDR3 reads CASSLDGSFSTDTQYF. The CDR3, as DNA: TGTGCCAGCAGCTTGGACGGGAGCTTTAGCACAGATACGCAGTATTTT.

The chain uses TRBV9 and TRBJ1-1; D call uncertain. There are 13 residues in the CDR3. Trimming took 0 bases from V and 4 from J, leaving 7 bases between them. Looked up from germline, CDR1 is SGDLS and CDR2 is YYNGEE. CDR3 in DNA: TGTGCCAGCAGCGTAGTCTCCTCCACTGAAGCTTTCTTT. This encodes CASSVVSSTEAFF.

This chain joins TRBV6-1 and TRBJ1-6; D might be TRBD1 (5 bases). V was cut by 1 base and J by 8 bases, with 15 bases left in between. This CDR3 spans 16 amino acids. The germline CDR1 and CDR2 sequences are MNHNS and SASEGT. The CDR3 sequence: CASSEVGGPGDSPLHF. The CDR3 nucleotides are TGTGCCAGCAGTGAAGTAGGAGGGCCGGGGGATTCACCCCTCCACTTT.